These 9 T cell receptor beta chains originate from one sample sequenced in a study of T cell responses to AZD1222 COVID-19 vaccine. The table came from immunoSEQ multiplex PCR; TCRdb's copy has only in-frame clones and leaves some out. Of some 150,000 clones in the sample, 88% were seen once. The input for sequencing was peripheral blood, taken 28 days after the second AZD1222 dose. The receptor source for this set is an adult who received the AZD1222 COVID-19 vaccine.

The chain carries TRBV28 and TRBJ2-4; D may be TRBD1 or TRBD2 (5 bases each). From germline, CDR1 is MDHEN and CDR2 SYDVKM. The germline V and J ends were trimmed by 1 base and 0 bases, with 10 bases remaining between them. CDR3 size: 16 residues. CDR3 residues: CASSLYGAQAKNIQYF. The DNA of the CDR3 is TGTGCCAGCAGTTTATACGGGGCCCAAGCCAAAAACATTCAGTACTTC. Complete variable domain (other parts from reference TRBV28 and TRBJ2-4): DVKVTQSSRYLVKRTGEKVFLECVQDMDHENMFWYRQDPGLGLRLIYFSYDVKMKEKGDIPEGYSVSREKKERFSLILESASTNQTSMYLCASSLYGAQAKNIQYFGAGTRLSVL.

This clone was seen only once. The chain has TRBV3-1 (or the pseudogene TRBV3-2) and TRBJ1-6; D is perhaps TRBD1 (6 bases). The V and J ends lost 1 base and 4 bases respectively, with 8 bases between them. This CDR3 region has 15 residues. CDR1 and CDR2 (germline): LGHDT, YNNKEL (reference sequence). The CDR3 nucleotides are TGTGCCAGCAGCCAAGCGACAGGTTATAATTCACCCCTCCACTTT. Translated: CASSQATGYNSPLHF.

This clone showed up just a few times. The gene calls are TRBV5-1 and TRBJ1-1; tentatively, D is TRBD1 (6 bases). CDR3 length equals 14 residues. Trimming stripped 6 bases from V and 5 bases from J, with 17 bases between. Germline-derived CDR1 and CDR2 are SGHRS and YFSETQ. CDR3 amino acids: CASTVGGGTTEAFF. CDR3 nucleotide sequence: TGCGCCAGCACCGTGGGAGGGGGGACAACTGAAGCTTTCTTT.

V gene TRBV29-1 combines with J gene TRBJ2-2, with 11 bases aligning to TRBD2. This CDR3 region has 14 residues. Germline V gene sequence: CDR1 SQVTM, CDR2 ANQGSEA. With 6 bases clipped from V and 8 bases from J, the junction kept 8 bases outside the gene matches. The CDR3 is CSVRLAGLSGELFF. The CDR3 DNA reads as TGCAGCGTCAGACTAGCGGGGTTATCAGGGGAGCTGTTTTTT.

The chain combines TRBV19 with TRBJ2-3, with 7 bases matching TRBD1. CDR3 size: 13 residues. Germline V gene data show CDR1 as LNHDA and CDR2 as SQIVND (reference sequence). The V gene end was trimmed by 10 bases and the J gene end by 6 bases; junction bases not matched to a gene: 10. The CDR3 DNA sequence: TGTGCCACCTCCCAAAGGGGGCTGGATACGCAGTATTTT. This codes for CATSQRGLDTQYF.

The chain couples TRBV28 to TRBJ1-5; 7 nucleotides agree with TRBD1. This CDR3 has 16 amino acids. V shed 1 base, J shed 6 bases, and the junction held 9 bases outside the gene matches. CDR1 and CDR2 from the germline V gene are MDHEN and SYDVKM. CDR3 in DNA: TGTGCCAGCAGTTTATTCGCCGAGGGGGCGGGTCAGCCCCAGCATTTT. This encodes CASSLFAEGAGQPQHF.

The V gene is TRBV19, the J gene TRBJ2-5; D not resolved. This CDR3 contains 13 residues. V dropped 6 bases and J dropped 5 bases, with 13 bases sitting between them. Germline values: CDR1 LNHDA, CDR2 SQIVND (reference sequence). The CDR3 nucleotides read TGTGCCAGTAGAGACTGGGCGACGGAGACCCAGTACTTC. Translating it yields CASRDWATETQYF.

The CDR3 protein is CAISAGLAVRYNEQFF. The CDR3 region has the DNA TGTGCCATCAGTGCGGGACTAGCGGTAAGGTACAATGAGCAGTTCTTC. The genes are TRBV10-3 and TRBJ2-1; TRBD2 matches 11 bases. In germline, CDR1 is ENHRY, CDR2 SYGVKD. The CDR3 loop spans 16 amino acids. Trimming removed 4 bases from V and 4 bases from J; junction bases left unmatched: 6.

The chain carries TRBV4-2 and TRBJ1-2, with a weak D call TRBD1 (5 bases). The CDR3 length is 15 residues. Germline lookup yields CDR1 LGHNA and CDR2 YNFKEQ. V lost 1 base, J lost 3 bases, and 12 bases lay in between. The CDR3 protein is CASSQGDGTDYGYTF. The CDR3, as DNA: TGTGCCAGCAGCCAAGGTGATGGGACTGACTATGGCTACACCTTC.